This T cell receptor beta chain is from a study of T cell changes during pregnancy in multiple sclerosis. This CDR3 spans 16 amino acids. V gave up 4 bases and J gave up 3 bases; unmatched junction bases: 9. The germline V gene has CDR1 MDHEN and CDR2 SYDVKM. Sequencing used immunoSEQ multiplex PCR; TCRdb keeps in-frame clones, though not all of them. This sample has around 24,000 clones, with about 89% found just once. The sequences come from CD8+ T cells from peripheral blood mononuclear cells, collected in the first trimester of pregnancy. The genes are TRBV28 and TRBJ1-1; 9 bases match TRBD1. This TCR came from a female donor in good health, enrolled as a control in a pregnancy study. This chain's CDR3 is CASSSLGTGYHTEAFF. DNA of the CDR3: TGTGCCAGCAGTTCCCTTGGGACAGGGTACCACACTGAAGCTTTCTTT.